This T cell receptor (beta chain) was captured in a study of cytomegalovirus exposure and HLA in healthy donors (dated by TCRdb to the late 2010s). At the level of the whole study: In an earlier analysis of around 540 of the donors, under 300 Gb of sequence data and 90 million to 120 million unique TCR beta sequences from roughly 180 million T cells were reported. Around 320 gigabases of sequencing data and tens of millions of unique TCR sequences were included in an early release covering roughly 700 HLA-typed donors. The genetic ancestry cluster associated with self-reported Caucasian donors included 80% to 90% of the roughly 380 genotyped donors. The study aimed to test whether cataloging public T cell receptors could reveal signatures of past pathogen exposure. The T cell repertoires of 666 subjects were profiled by immunosequencing and related to cytomegalovirus serostatus. In addition to the first cohort of 666 subjects, a separate validation cohort of approximately 130 different subjects was used. To predict cytomegalovirus infection status, the study brought together high-throughput TCR immunosequencing, statistical association of individual TCRs with disease status, and machine learning. To study patterns of TCR occurrence, a later analysis re-analyzed previously published TCR beta repertoires from 700 or so donors and added high-resolution HLA genotyping. The later analysis used no new phenotypic data to find candidate immune exposures, relying instead on TCR beta sequences and their occurrence across donors. An earlier analysis of a few hundred of the donors applied high-throughput TCR beta sequencing to assess whether each TCR beta V gene segment acted as functional or pseudogenic. Donor age, sex, ethnicity and CMV serostatus were collected together with the repertoire data. A later genetic analysis used genome-wide SNP genotypes for 398 of the 666 donors, treating that subset as a discovery cohort. All discovery cohort repertoires had been generated on a single sequencing platform. HLA typing covered class I and class II loci at four-digit resolution. The number of donors typed differed by locus, with about 629-640 for A, B, C, DRB1 and DQB1, 522 for DQA1, over 600 for DPA1, and 400 to 490 for DPB1. Four or five DR-DQ haplotypes were handled as single units for association and clustering because linkage in the cohort was strong. On average, roughly 240,000 unique TCR beta nucleotide sequences were sequenced per donor among 300 to 500 genotyped donors of the cohort, with about 19% of those sequences being non-productive. Overall study results and their limits: Specific HLA alleles were associated with over 15,000 TCR beta sequences at a false discovery rate of 0.05 in a later analysis. While some public TCRs were present in many individuals, most TCR sequences turned up only very rarely across donors. Sequencing depth was assumed to be roughly uniform across donors in the presence/absence analyses, though that assumption may not hold. In both the original and validation cohorts, the classifier was reported to diagnose cytomegalovirus status with high specificity and sensitivity. Some IMGT-functional V segments, including TRBV6-2 and TRBV6-3, could not be told apart with the 87-base-pair reads, so those segments were excluded. A later genetic analysis reported fewer N-insertions in productive TCRs among donors in an Asian-associated ancestry cluster than the roughly 620-donor mean. The authors suggested that the approach could potentially be extended to other disease states and immunological phenotypes. A group of highly shared sequence variants was considered likely to be a technical artifact of the sequencing pipeline. Immune exposure information for the cohort was limited to CMV serostatus. In a later analysis, several top co-occurrence clusters were reported to appear linked to parvovirus B19, influenza, CMV and Epstein-Barr virus. Because counts were too low, some 17 rarely observed V segments, including chromosome 9 orphons, were left out of the earlier analysis of approximately 500 of the donors. Strong co-occurrence of HLA alleles, especially DR and DQ, made assigning TCR associations to individual alleles difficult. The study gave a list of some 150 TCR beta chains associated with cytomegalovirus. An association between a missense DCLRE1C variant and V-gene and J-gene trimming of TCR beta chains was found in a later genetic analysis and replicated in an independent cohort. Only TCR beta chains were sequenced in this cohort, and the absence of alpha or paired-chain data limited detectable features. A few of the identified cytomegalovirus-associated TCR beta chains were confirmed in vitro to be specific for cytomegalovirus antigens. Compared with equally common non-associated chains, HLA-associated TCR beta chains in a later analysis were more clonally expanded and had lower generation probabilities. A further reported finding was that TCR beta sequences accurately predicted the HLA-A and HLA-B alleles for most subjects in the first cohort. In a later analysis, TCR association rates were found to vary across HLA loci, with the most associated TCRs seen for DRB1 alleles and the fewest for HLA-C alleles. A later analysis found that most CMV-associated TCR beta chains appeared HLA-restricted, with HLA associations seemingly driven largely by CMV exposure. Because some donors lacked HLA typing at each locus, the association tests relied only on the typed subset. Linkage disequilibrium might explain the correlated functional status among segregating V segments, but an unknown experimental factor could not be ruled out. In an earlier analysis of fewer than 700 of the donors, most TCR beta V segments appeared in productive rearrangements about 87% or about 30% of the time, broadly matching IMGT annotations.

Library method: the immunoSEQ multiplex PCR assay. The multiplex PCR relied on a mix of 60 forward primers for TCR Vbeta segments and 13 reverse primers for TCR Jbeta segments. The CDR3 region of rearranged TCR beta genes was amplified from genomic DNA with a multiplex PCR assay. Amplified TCR beta libraries were sequenced as 87-base-pair reads on the Illumina HiSeq System. In the original analysis: Across the 600 to 700 repertoires, a later analysis counted around 80 million unique TCR beta chains, around 10 million of which were shared by at least two donors. To remove PCR and sequencing errors, raw reads were error-corrected and collapsed into unique sequences using a nearest-neighbor algorithm that merged closely related sequences. V, D and J gene segments were assigned by aligning CDR3 sequences to IMGT reference sequences. For a sequence to be retained, a match of at least six nucleotides to both a V gene segment and a J gene segment was required. Rearrangements were classified as productive when the CDR3 lacked stop codons and remained in frame with V and J, and all other rearrangements were classified as non-productive. Following IMGT convention, CDR3 was defined as the stretch from the second conserved V-encoded cysteine up to the conserved J-encoded phenylalanine. The earlier analysis of about 590 of the donors excluded sequences that lacked an unambiguous match to a single V gene segment. An earlier analysis of about 600 of the donors called V segments functional above 56.7% productive rearrangements and segregating when the between-donor standard deviation exceeded 5%. A statistical classification framework was developed to diagnose cytomegalovirus status using the catalog of TCR beta chain sequences. V and J gene assignment, in a later analysis, came from comparing TCR nucleotide sequences with IMGT/GENE-DB human TR gene sequences. A later analysis assigned CDR3 sequences and most-parsimonious VDJ recombination scenarios with the TCRdist pipeline. In a later analysis, every TCR beta chain was defined by the combination of its CDR3 amino acid sequence and its V-gene family, and reads without a unique V-gene family were dropped. A later analysis removed over 500 highly shared, low-generation-probability nucleotide sequences to deal with suspected cross-contamination and a sequencing artifact. In a later analysis, a clonal expansion index for each public chain was calculated from normalized within-repertoire ranks of inferred template counts. In a later analysis, generation probabilities were computed with a VDJ recombination model fitted to out-of-frame rearrangements, and the resulting probabilities were checked against IGoR. A later analysis scored TCR-TCR, TCR-HLA and TCR-CMV co-occurrence with hypergeometric tests, applying a repertoire-size bias correction to TCR pairs. False discovery rates were estimated in a later analysis by permuting HLA or CMV assignments 20 times. In a later analysis, co-occurring TCRs were grouped using DBSCAN, and TCRdist sequence similarity was added for clustering within HLA-allele-positive subsets. Repertoires with fewer than 30,000 or more than 120,000 public chains were left out of co-occurrence clustering, as were several repertoires with anomalous nucleotide sharing. TCRdb holds this immuneACCESS table with in-frame rearrangements only. Some clones are missing; in checked studies, unresolved V genes explain under half, and the rest has no known cause. V and J calls and clone size are those listed in that table; D and trimming were worked out from the DNA. The data table for this sample lists roughly 80,000 clones. The ten biggest clones cover around 1.1% of the sample.

In total, 630 or so healthy bone marrow donors made up the cohort. At the time of sampling, all cohort members were nominally healthy, though unrecorded immune exposures were likely present. The donor was CMV seronegative and belonged to the group of 350 or so seronegative cohort members. A peripheral blood sample was collected from each donor, and TCR beta sequencing was performed on peripheral blood mononuclear cells. The Qiagen DNeasy Blood Extraction Kit was used to extract genomic DNA from the blood cell samples. Trimming costs V 6 bases and J 3 bases, and their ends lie 9 bases apart. The CDR3 starts with the cysteine, ends with the phenylalanine, and has 13 residues. The retained sequence is limited to the CDR3, 39 bases, with the frame set at the first base. CDR1 and CDR2 are drawn from the germline V gene: MGHRA, YSYEKL. Turning to this clone: This receptor's antigen is unknown.

The sequence was obtained from a woman aged 25 to 39 in good health and CMV-seronegative. Material for sequencing was PBMCs. In this chain, TRBV4-1 is recombined with TRBJ2-1; the D gene is possibly TRBD2, with 7 bases matching. The bases are TGCGCCAGCAGAGGGGGGGGCTACAATGAGCAGTTCTTC. Its translation reads: CASRGGGYNEQFF.